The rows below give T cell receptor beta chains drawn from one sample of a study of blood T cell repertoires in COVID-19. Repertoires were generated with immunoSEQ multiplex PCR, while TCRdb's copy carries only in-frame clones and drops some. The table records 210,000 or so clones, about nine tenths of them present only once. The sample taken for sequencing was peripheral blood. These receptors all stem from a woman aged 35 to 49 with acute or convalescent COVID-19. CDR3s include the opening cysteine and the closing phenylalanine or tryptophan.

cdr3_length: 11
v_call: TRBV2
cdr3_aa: CANGVDYGYTF

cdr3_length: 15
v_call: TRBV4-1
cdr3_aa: CASNPTGSLRETQYF

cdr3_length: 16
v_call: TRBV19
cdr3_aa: CASSPLGALSTDTQYF

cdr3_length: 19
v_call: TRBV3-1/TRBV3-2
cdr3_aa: CASSPRLIIQGTSGNTIYF

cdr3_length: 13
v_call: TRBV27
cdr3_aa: CASSFQGWTEAFF

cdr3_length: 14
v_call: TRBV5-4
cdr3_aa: CASSLGDPGNTIYF

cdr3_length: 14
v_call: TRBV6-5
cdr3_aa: CAIKQGAVKQPQHF

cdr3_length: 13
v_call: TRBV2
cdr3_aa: CADKTGGYGGYTF

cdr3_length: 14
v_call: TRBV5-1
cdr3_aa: CANPTGTGTQPQHF

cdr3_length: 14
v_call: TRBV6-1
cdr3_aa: CASSEVQINEKLFF

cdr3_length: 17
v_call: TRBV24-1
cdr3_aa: CATSGRQGGPGANVLTF

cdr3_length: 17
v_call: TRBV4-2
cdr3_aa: CASSQKFVQGANQPQHF

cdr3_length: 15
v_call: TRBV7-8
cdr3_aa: CASSLAGGRDQPQHF

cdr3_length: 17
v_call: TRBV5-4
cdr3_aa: CASSLGGGASTRDTQYF

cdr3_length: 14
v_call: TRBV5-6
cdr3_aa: CASSSGTVYTEAFF

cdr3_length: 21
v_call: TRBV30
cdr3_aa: CAWRTLSGTSGDNASTDTQYF

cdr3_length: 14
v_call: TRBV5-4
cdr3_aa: CASTSGGRTDTQYF

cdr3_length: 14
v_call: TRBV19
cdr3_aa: CASSILRGRAGYTF

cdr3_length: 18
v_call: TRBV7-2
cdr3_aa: CASSSWGASGGFKNIQYF

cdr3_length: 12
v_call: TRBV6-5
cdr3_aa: CASTGGAYGYTF

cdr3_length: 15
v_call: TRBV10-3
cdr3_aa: CAISESTGGMYGYTF

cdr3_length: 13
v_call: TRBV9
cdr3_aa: CASSVEAGGKQFF

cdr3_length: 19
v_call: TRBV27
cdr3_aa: CASTPLGGTAQPFFYGYTF

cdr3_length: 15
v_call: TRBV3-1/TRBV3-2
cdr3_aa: CASSRRDWIQETQYF

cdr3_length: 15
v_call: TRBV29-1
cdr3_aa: CSVALAGGPTDTQYF

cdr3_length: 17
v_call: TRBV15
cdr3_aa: CATSRDRVEGTNYGYTF

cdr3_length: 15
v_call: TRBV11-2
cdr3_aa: CASSLLRGAKNIQYF

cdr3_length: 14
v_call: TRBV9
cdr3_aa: CASSERGYGETQYF

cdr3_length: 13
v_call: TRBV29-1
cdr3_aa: CSVDGTGGTEAFF

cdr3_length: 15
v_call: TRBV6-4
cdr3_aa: CASSELGAPTDTQYF

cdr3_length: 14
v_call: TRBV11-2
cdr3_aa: CASSLDGGAQPQHF

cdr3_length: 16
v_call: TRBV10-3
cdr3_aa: CATQQAGVGPGNTIYF

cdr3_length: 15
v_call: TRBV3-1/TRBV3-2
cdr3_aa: CASSQDGGQGREAFF

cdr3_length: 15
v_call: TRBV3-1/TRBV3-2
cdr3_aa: CASSPSAGGTQPQHF

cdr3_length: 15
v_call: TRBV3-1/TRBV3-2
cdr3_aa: CASSLRTGSTDTQYF

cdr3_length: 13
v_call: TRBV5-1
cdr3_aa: CASSGGGDEKLFF

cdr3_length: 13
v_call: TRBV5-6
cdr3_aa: CASTGGGEETQYF

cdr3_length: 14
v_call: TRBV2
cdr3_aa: CASQPGQVTDTQYF

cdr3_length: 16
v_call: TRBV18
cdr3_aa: CASSSGQGQSNQPQHF

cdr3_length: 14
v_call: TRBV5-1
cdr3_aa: CASSLAGGSGPQHF

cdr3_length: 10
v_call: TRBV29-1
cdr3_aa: CSVEGGEYTF

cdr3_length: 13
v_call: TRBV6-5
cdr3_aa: CASSDRGLSPLHF

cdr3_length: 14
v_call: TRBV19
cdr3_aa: CASSINRERSPLHF

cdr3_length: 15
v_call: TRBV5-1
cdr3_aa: CASNKGTGGDYGYTF

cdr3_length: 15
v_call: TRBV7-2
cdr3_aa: CASSDGITAGNTIYF

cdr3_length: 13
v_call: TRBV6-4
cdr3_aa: CASSDHRGNEQFF

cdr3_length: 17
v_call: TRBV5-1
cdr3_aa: CASSFQRGGGLTDTQYF

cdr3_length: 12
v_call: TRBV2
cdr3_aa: CASLSGGKTQYF

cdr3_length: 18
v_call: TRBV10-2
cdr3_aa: CASYELVAGEKRTDTQYF

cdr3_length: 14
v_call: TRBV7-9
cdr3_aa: CASSLGQGNQPQHF

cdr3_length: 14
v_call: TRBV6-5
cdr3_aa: CASSPGQGRHVYTF

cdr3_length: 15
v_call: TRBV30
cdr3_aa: CAWSSPRGGNTEAFF

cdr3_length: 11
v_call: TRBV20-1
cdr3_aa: CSAPGGGLYTF